The 9 T cell receptor beta chains below all came from one sample that was sequenced in a study of CD8+ T cells in alopecia areata. Extracted from the samples, RNA was reverse transcribed into cDNA to serve as the sequencing template. TCRdb keeps only in-frame clones here, not all; method: immunoSEQ multiplex PCR. The table records 85,000 to 110,000 clones, around 60% of them present only once. The source material was CD4+ T cells sorted from blood. These receptor sequences come from a human donor in good health.

The rearrangement joins TRBV2 to TRBJ2-1; D is possibly TRBD1 or TRBD2 (5 bases each). The CDR3 is 17 residues long. Germline assignment: CDR1 SNHLY and CDR2 FYNNEI. Between the trimmed V and J ends, which lost 2 bases and 5 bases, there was a span of 19 bases. Here the CDR3 DNA reads TGTGCCAGCAGTGAAAGGTCCGGGACCCCGGCGGACAATGAGCAGTTCTTC. Residues: CASSERSGTPADNEQFF.

The chain uses TRBV7-2 and TRBJ2-3; unclear D gene. Trimming shortened V by 5 bases and J by 2 bases, and 11 bases separated the two germline ends. The CDR3 length is 14 residues. From germline, CDR1 is SGHTA and CDR2 FQGNSA. This chain's CDR3 is CASSLRPPTDTQYF. CDR3 DNA sequence: TGTGCCAGCAGCCTACGCCCTCCCACAGATACGCAGTATTTT.

The chain recombines TRBV25-1 with TRBJ2-6; D not certain. The CDR3 is made up of 13 amino acids. CDR1 and CDR2 (germline): MGHDK, SYGVNS. Trimming removed 9 bases at V and 0 bases at J, with 6 bases between. The CDR3 here is CASTTSGANVLTF. The CDR3 DNA sequence: TGTGCCAGTACGACCTCTGGGGCCAACGTCCTGACTTTC.

This clone was picked up one time. This chain's CDR3 is CASSPMKGTTQGANVLTF. The CDR3 DNA is TGCGCCAGCAGCCCAATGAAGGGGACTACTCAGGGGGCCAACGTCCTGACTTTC. This rearrangement joins TRBV5-1 to TRBJ2-6; 7 positions match TRBD2. The CDR3 extends over 18 amino acids. In germline, CDR1 is SGHRS, CDR2 YFSETQ. V lost 4 bases to trimming and J lost 4 bases; unmatched junction nucleotides: 14.

The chain joins TRBV2 to TRBJ2-5; D is unclear. Trimming removed 4 bases at V and 5 bases at J, with 5 bases between. CDR1 is SNHLY, CDR2 FYNNEI, per germline. The CDR3 spans 11 residues. The chain's CDR3 is CASSGVETQYF. The CDR3 DNA is TGTGCCAGCAGTGGGGTGGAGACCCAGTACTTC. Drawing the rest from reference TRBV2 and TRBJ2-5, the complete variable domain is EPEVTQTPSHQVTQMGQEVILRCVPISNHLYFYWYRQILGQKVEFLVSFYNNEISEKSEIFDDQFSVERPDGSNFTLKIRSTKLEDSAMYFCASSGVETQYFGPGTRLLVL.

This clone was seen a handful of times. This chain joins TRBV10-3 and TRBJ2-5, with D perhaps matching TRBD2 (6 bases). The CDR3 runs to 14 residues. Germline CDR1 reads ENHRY; CDR2 reads SYGVKD. Trimming shortened V by 3 bases and J by 10 bases, and 18 bases separated the two germline ends. The CDR3 here is CAISDLGGSEDQYF. CDR3 coding DNA: TGTGCCATCAGTGACCTCGGGGGATCAGAAGACCAGTACTTC.

J is TRBJ1-3 and V is TRBV4-2; D is perhaps TRBD1 (5 bases). The germline gives CDR1 LGHNA, CDR2 YNFKEQ. The ends were cut back, 0 bases at V and 0 bases at J, with 12 bases in the middle. The CDR3 runs to 17 residues. Written as DNA, the CDR3 is TGTGCCAGCAGCCAAGATTTACCCAGGGCCTCTGGAAACACCATATATTTT. Protein product: CASSQDLPRASGNTIYF.

The chain has TRBV19 and TRBJ2-7; no clear D gene. Germline CDR1 LNHDA, CDR2 SQIVND (reference sequence). The CDR3 length is 13 residues. Between the trimmed V and J ends, which lost 7 bases and 6 bases, there was a span of 16 bases. CDR3 loop: CASTEAAFGEQYF. The CDR3 bases are TGTGCCAGTACCGAGGCGGCCTTTGGCGAGCAGTACTTC.

The V call is TRBV19, the J call TRBJ1-5; no clear D. Trimming shortened V by 4 bases and J by 6 bases, and 10 bases separated the two germline ends. In germline, CDR1 is LNHDA, CDR2 SQIVND (reference sequence). This CDR3 contains 13 residues. CDR3 nucleotides: TGTGCCAGTAGTACGCGGGCTACTCAGCCCCAGCATTTT. It yields the protein CASSTRATQPQHF.